This is a list of T cell receptor beta chains from one sample in a study of blood T cell repertoires in COVID-19. Clones were read by immunoSEQ multiplex PCR, and TCRdb kept only the in-frame ones, dropping some. Found here are approximately 29,000 clones, around nine tenths of them singletons; the top ten hold roughly 13%. Source material: peripheral blood. The receptors were gathered from a man aged 65-85 years with active COVID-19. Both conserved end residues are part of each CDR3. D genes are given only for firm matches. Clone size is shown for a subset of rows, as once, few, many or a class of expanded clone.

cdr3_aa cdr3_nt j_call v_call clone_size d_call
CASSFLGGLREQYF TGTGCCAGCAGTTTCCTTGGCGGTTTGCGCGAGCAGTACTTC TRBJ2-7 TRBV28 NA NA
CASSMGTADGYTF TGTGCCAGCAGCATGGGGACAGCTGATGGCTACACCTTC TRBJ1-2 TRBV12-3/TRBV12-4 NA TRBD1
CASSPAAGRNTEAFF TGTGCCAGCAGCCCCGCGGCGGGGAGGAACACTGAAGCTTTCTTT TRBJ1-1 TRBV7-2 NA NA
CASSLEVSGSSYNEQFF TGTGCCAGCAGCTTAGAGGTGAGCGGGAGTTCCTACAATGAGCAGTTCTTC TRBJ2-1 TRBV7-6 few TRBD2
CASSQSRAQYF TGCGCCAGCAGTCAATCGAGAGCCCAGTACTTC TRBJ2-5 TRBV23-1 NA NA
CASSLRGAGEQYF TGTGCCAGCAGCCTGCGGGGGGCGGGCGAGCAGTACTTC TRBJ2-7 TRBV11-2 NA TRBD2
CASSRDEQFF TGTGCCAGTAGTCGAGATGAGCAGTTCTTC TRBJ2-1 TRBV19 NA NA
CASSPQQGAEAFF TGTGCCAGCAGCCCTCAACAGGGCGCTGAAGCTTTCTTT TRBJ1-1 TRBV11-2 NA NA
CASRSGGPNNEQFF TGTGCCAGCAGATCGGGGGGTCCGAACAATGAGCAGTTCTTC TRBJ2-1 TRBV5-5 NA TRBD2
CASSLGQGPDTIYF TGTGCCAGCAGTCTGGGACAGGGGCCTGACACCATATATTTT TRBJ1-3 TRBV2 NA TRBD1
CASSIPGTGYEAFF TGTGCCAGCAGCATACCCGGGACAGGTTATGAAGCTTTCTTT TRBJ1-1 TRBV7-2 NA TRBD1
CSVGQQGFGEQFF TGCAGCGTTGGTCAGCAGGGGTTTGGTGAGCAGTTCTTC TRBJ2-1 TRBV29-1 NA NA
CASSILIRQGMDGELFF TGTGCCAGTAGTATACTTATACGACAGGGGATGGACGGGGAGCTGTTTTTT TRBJ2-2 TRBV19 NA TRBD1
CATSRRQRGNEQFF TGTGCCACCAGCAGACGGCAGCGTGGCAATGAGCAGTTCTTC TRBJ2-1 TRBV15 NA NA
CASSLAMGNTIYF TGTGCCAGCAGCTTGGCCATGGGAAACACCATATATTTT TRBJ1-3 TRBV5-5 NA NA
CASSWGVSYGYTF TGTGCCAGCAGCTGGGGGGTCAGCTATGGCTACACCTTC TRBJ1-2 TRBV11-2 NA NA
CASSTARDRGYNEQFF TGTGCCAGTAGTACAGCCCGGGACAGGGGCTACAATGAGCAGTTCTTC TRBJ2-1 TRBV19 NA TRBD1
CASSVRGNGADTQYF TGTGCCAGCAGCGTAAGAGGGAACGGCGCAGATACGCAGTATTTT TRBJ2-3 TRBV9 NA NA
CASSLASGRSDTQYF TGTGCCAGCAGCTTAGCCAGCGGGAGGTCAGATACGCAGTATTTT TRBJ2-3 TRBV7-2 NA TRBD2
CATSGQGWQPQHF TGTGCCACCAGTGGACAGGGTTGGCAGCCCCAGCATTTT TRBJ1-5 TRBV24-1 NA TRBD1
CASSVDPLNTEAFF TGTGCCAGCAGCGTAGATCCATTGAACACTGAAGCTTTCTTT TRBJ1-1 TRBV9 NA NA
CASSLQRGGRTYEQYF TGCGCCAGCAGTCTGCAAAGAGGGGGCCGGACCTACGAGCAGTACTTC TRBJ2-7 TRBV4-1 NA TRBD1
CASSPRGGYEQYF TGTGCCAGCAGCCCCCGGGGGGGCTACGAGCAGTACTTC TRBJ2-7 TRBV3-1/TRBV3-2 NA TRBD2
CSAWTGAQYF TGCAGTGCTTGGACAGGGGCCCAGTACTTC TRBJ2-5 TRBV20-1 NA TRBD1
CASSPGTGYGFSNQPQHF TGTGCCAGCAGCCCTGGGACAGGCTATGGTTTTAGCAATCAGCCCCAGCATTTT TRBJ1-5 TRBV5-5 NA TRBD1
CASSQDRASGTGNEQFF TGTGCCAGCAGCCAAGATAGGGCTAGCGGGACGGGCAATGAGCAGTTCTTC TRBJ2-1 TRBV3-1/TRBV3-2 few TRBD2
CASSLGTGNSPLHF TGTGCCAGCAGCTTAGGTACAGGGAATTCACCCCTCCACTTT TRBJ1-6 TRBV7-2 few NA
CASSPTGLAGTDTQYF TGTGCCAGCAGCCCTACGGGACTAGCGGGCACAGATACGCAGTATTTT TRBJ2-3 TRBV11-2 NA TRBD2
CASSRDRAYGYTF TGTGCCAGCAGCCGCGACAGGGCCTATGGCTACACCTTC TRBJ1-2 TRBV3-1/TRBV3-2 NA TRBD1
CASSPSGQGAAREQFF TGCGCCAGCTCCCCATCGGGACAGGGGGCTGCCCGAGAGCAGTTCTTC TRBJ2-1 TRBV5-1 NA TRBD1
CASSSVYSYEQYF TGTGCCAGCAGTTCAGTTTACTCCTACGAGCAGTACTTC TRBJ2-7 TRBV6-5 few NA
CASSLAGGINEKLFF TGTGCCAGCAGCTTAGCCGGGGGAATCAATGAAAAACTGTTTTTT TRBJ1-4 TRBV7-8 NA NA
CASSPPEGLVGGYTF TGTGCCAGCAGCCCCCCGGAGGGGCTCGTGGGGGGCTACACCTTC TRBJ1-2 TRBV5-5 NA NA
CASSTSGSPVVGELFF TGCGCCAGCTCGACTAGCGGGAGCCCGGTGGTCGGGGAGCTGTTTTTT TRBJ2-2 TRBV5-1 NA TRBD2
CASSFGPGNTIYF TGTGCCAGCAGCTTTGGGCCAGGAAACACCATATATTTT TRBJ1-3 TRBV7-2 once NA
CASSVVPSGATDTQYF TGTGCCAGCAGCGTAGTCCCTAGCGGGGCAACAGATACGCAGTATTTT TRBJ2-3 TRBV9 few TRBD2
CASSLKGQGGYEQYF TGTGCCAGCAGTTTAAAAGGACAGGGGGGCTACGAGCAGTACTTC TRBJ2-7 TRBV27 NA TRBD1
CASSPGSGAPAYEQYF TGTGCCAGCAGCCCGGGAAGCGGGGCGCCCGCCTACGAGCAGTACTTC TRBJ2-7 TRBV5-6 NA TRBD2
CASSRQGLGNTIYF TGTGCCAGCAGCAGGCAGGGGTTGGGAAACACCATATATTTT TRBJ1-3 TRBV6-5 NA NA
CASSDTGGRGEKLFF TGTGCCAGCAGCGATACAGGGGGCAGGGGTGAAAAACTGTTTTTT TRBJ1-4 TRBV6-5 NA TRBD1
CASSRTGGKNEQYF TGTGCCAGCAGCCGGACAGGGGGGAAGAACGAGCAGTACTTC TRBJ2-7 TRBV5-6 NA TRBD1
CASKDSASTDTQYF TGTGCCAGCAAAGACAGTGCTAGCACAGATACGCAGTATTTT TRBJ2-3 TRBV2 NA NA
CASSPREADTQYF TGTGCCAGCAGCCCTCGGGAGGCAGATACGCAGTATTTT TRBJ2-3 TRBV7-9 NA TRBD2
CASSTLRTSGRDNEQFF TGCGCCAGCAGTACACTAAGAACTAGCGGGAGAGACAATGAGCAGTTCTTC TRBJ2-1 TRBV5-1 NA TRBD2